These 10 T cell receptor beta chains share one sample of origin, sequenced in a study of blood T cell repertoires in COVID-19. Assay used: immunoSEQ multiplex PCR; TCRdb lists only in-frame clones, some missing. The sample yields 150,000 to 200,000 clones, 85% to 95% seen once. Material for sequencing was peripheral blood. Every receptor here comes from a woman in her 50s with acute or convalescent COVID-19.

The rearrangement joins TRBV19 to TRBJ1-2; no firm D call. Germline lookup yields CDR1 LNHDA and CDR2 SQIVND (reference sequence). Trimming stripped 5 bases from V and 3 bases from J, with 7 bases between. The CDR3 consists of 12 residues. CDR3 residues: CASSRPYYGYTF. The CDR3 DNA is TGTGCCAGTAGTCGTCCTTACTATGGCTACACCTTC.

The V call is TRBV5-5, the J call TRBJ2-1; 7 bases are shared with TRBD2. V lost 4 bases to trimming and J lost 8 bases; unmatched junction nucleotides: 12. The CDR3 has 15 amino acids. Germline values: CDR1 SGHKS, CDR2 YYEKEE (reference sequence). The CDR3 DNA reads as TGTGCCAGCAGCCCCGGGGGGACCTTTGTGGATGAGCAGTTCTTC. Its protein is CASSPGGTFVDEQFF.

The CDR3 DNA reads as TGTGCCAGCAGCCTGAGGACAGGGTGGGATGGCTACACCTTC. Its protein product is CASSLRTGWDGYTF. The chain combines TRBV5-6 with TRBJ1-2; 8 positions match TRBD1. With 4 bases clipped from V and 6 bases from J, the junction kept 8 bases outside the gene matches. This CDR3 comprises 14 residues. Germline lookup yields CDR1 SGHDT and CDR2 YYEEEE.

The chain joins TRBV7-8 to TRBJ2-1, with 7 bases fitting TRBD1. Unmatched junction bases numbered 7, after V lost 5 bases and J lost 3 bases. The CDR3 spans 15 residues. CDR1 is SGHVS and CDR2 is FQNEAQ in the germline V gene. Here the CDR3 reads CASSVRDSFYNEQFF. CDR3 DNA: TGTGCCAGCAGCGTCCGGGACAGTTTCTACAATGAGCAGTTCTTC.

This sequence joins TRBV5-1 and TRBJ2-7; TRBD1 aligns across 9 bases. V gave up 4 bases and J gave up 6 bases; unmatched junction bases: 11. The CDR3 is made up of 15 amino acids. Germline CDR1 and CDR2: SGHRS and YFSETQ. The CDR3 coding sequence is TGCGCCAGCAGCCCGGGTGGACAGGGGACCCGCGAGCAGTACTTC. Its protein is CASSPGGQGTREQYF.

The chain combines TRBV7-8 with TRBJ1-2; maybe TRBD1 (6 bases). This CDR3 is 15 amino acids long. The germline gives CDR1 SGHVS, CDR2 FQNEAQ. Between the trimmed V and J ends, which lost 5 bases and 8 bases, there was a span of 21 bases. CDR3 sequence (DNA): TGTGCCAGCAGCCCCCGGACAGTCTTAAATATGGGCTACACCTTC. It yields the protein CASSPRTVLNMGYTF.

A note on this clone: Within the sample, other DNA sequences also encode this same CDR3. This chain joins TRBV28 and TRBJ1-6; D call uncertain. This CDR3 spans 15 amino acids. The germline V gene has CDR1 MDHEN and CDR2 SYDVKM. The V end was cut by 1 base, the J end by 0 bases, with 4 bases between. The CDR3 reads CASSLYSSYNSPLHF. The CDR3 DNA reads TGTGCCAGCAGTTTATACAGCTCCTATAATTCACCCCTCCACTTT.

Note on this clone: One end of the junction does not line up with germline, which may come from a read error. The V gene is TRBV27, the J gene TRBJ2-3; possible D gene TRBD2, 5 bases. This CDR3 has 13 residues. Germline CDR1 MNHEY, CDR2 SMNVEV (reference sequence). This CDR3 is CAGRRGSTDTQYF. The CDR3 region has the DNA TGTGCCGGCAGACGGGGTAGCACAGATACGCAGTATTTT.

This clone appeared once. The chain carries TRBV18 and TRBJ1-5; D unresolved. The V end was cut by 3 bases, the J end by 5 bases, with 20 bases between. The CDR3 is 17 residues long. Germline assignment: CDR1 KGHSH and CDR2 LQKENI. Here the CDR3 DNA reads TGTGCCAGCTCACCCGCCGCCGGGTTTAATCTGGATCAGCCCCAGCATTTT. Amino acids: CASSPAAGFNLDQPQHF.

The rearrangement uses TRBV6-1 and TRBJ1-6; D call uncertain. The germline V and J ends were trimmed by 3 bases and 7 bases, with 13 bases remaining between them. The germline V gene has CDR1 MNHNS and CDR2 SASEGT. CDR3 length: 15 amino acids. DNA for the CDR3: TGTGCCAGCAGTGATCATGGTGGAGGCAATTCACCCCTCCACTTT. It codes for CASSDHGGGNSPLHF.